The source of this T cell receptor beta chain is a study of blood T cell repertoires in COVID-19. Study-level background: The cDNA or gDNA used as material had been derived from T cells, B-cell-depleted T cells, or PBMCs.

The V end was cut by 4 bases, the J end by 4 bases, with 11 bases between. CDR3 length equals 15 residues. In germline, CDR1 is LNHDA, CDR2 SQIVND (reference sequence). Profiled with immunoSEQ multiplex PCR; TCRdb holds only in-frame clones, not every one. Of about 70,000 clones listed, approximately 83% are singletons. Sequenced input: peripheral blood. The clonotype originates from a human donor in a cohort sampled during active COVID-19. The rearrangement joins TRBV19 to TRBJ2-6; D may be TRBD1 (5 bases). CDR3 in DNA: TGTGCCAGTAGTACAGGGTGGTACGGGGCCAACGTCCTGACTTTC. The encoded protein is CASSTGWYGANVLTF. Based on the CDR3 plus reference TRBV19 and TRBJ2-6, the full variable domain is DGGITQSPKYLFRKEGQNVTLSCEQNLNHDAMYWYRQDPGQGLRLIYYSQIVNDFQKGDIAEGYSVSREKKESFPLTVTSAQKNPTAFYLCASSTGWYGANVLTFGAGSRLTVL.